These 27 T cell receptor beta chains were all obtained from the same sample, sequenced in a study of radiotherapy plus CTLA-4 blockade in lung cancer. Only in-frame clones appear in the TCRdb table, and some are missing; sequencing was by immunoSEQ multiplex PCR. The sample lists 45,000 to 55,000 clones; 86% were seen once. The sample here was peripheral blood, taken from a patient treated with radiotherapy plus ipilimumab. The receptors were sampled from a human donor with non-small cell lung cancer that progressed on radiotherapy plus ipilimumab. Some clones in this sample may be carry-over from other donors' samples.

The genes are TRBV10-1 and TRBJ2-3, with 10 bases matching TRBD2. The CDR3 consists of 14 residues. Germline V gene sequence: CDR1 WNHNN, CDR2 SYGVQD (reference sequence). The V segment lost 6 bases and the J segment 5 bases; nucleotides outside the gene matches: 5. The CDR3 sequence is CASSAGTSVDTQYF. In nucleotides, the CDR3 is TGCGCCAGCAGCGCCGGGACTAGCGTAGATACGCAGTATTTT.

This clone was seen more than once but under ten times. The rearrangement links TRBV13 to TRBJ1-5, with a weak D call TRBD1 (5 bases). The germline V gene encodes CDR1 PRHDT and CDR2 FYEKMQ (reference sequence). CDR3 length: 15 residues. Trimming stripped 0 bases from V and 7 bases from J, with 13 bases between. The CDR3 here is CASSLGGGGYQPQHF. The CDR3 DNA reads TGTGCCAGCAGCTTAGGCGGCGGGGGGTACCAGCCCCAGCATTTT.

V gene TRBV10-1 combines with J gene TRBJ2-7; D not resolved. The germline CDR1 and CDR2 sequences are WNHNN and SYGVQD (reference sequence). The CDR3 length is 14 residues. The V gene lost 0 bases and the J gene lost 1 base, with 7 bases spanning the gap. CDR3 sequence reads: CASSESASSYEQYF. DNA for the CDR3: TGCGCCAGCAGTGAGTCGGCCAGTTCCTACGAGCAGTACTTC.

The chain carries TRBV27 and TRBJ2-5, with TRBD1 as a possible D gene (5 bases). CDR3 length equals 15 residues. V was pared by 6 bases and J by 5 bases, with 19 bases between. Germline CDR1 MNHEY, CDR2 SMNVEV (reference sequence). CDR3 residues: CASRLRADTLETQYF. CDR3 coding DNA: TGTGCCAGCAGACTCAGGGCGGATACCTTGGAGACCCAGTACTTC.

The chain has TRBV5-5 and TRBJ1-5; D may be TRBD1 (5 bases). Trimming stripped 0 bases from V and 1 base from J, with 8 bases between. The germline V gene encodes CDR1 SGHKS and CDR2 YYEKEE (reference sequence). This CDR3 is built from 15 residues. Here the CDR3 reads CASSLVGGSNQPQHF. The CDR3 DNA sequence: TGTGCCAGCAGCTTGGTGGGGGGGAGCAATCAGCCCCAGCATTTT.

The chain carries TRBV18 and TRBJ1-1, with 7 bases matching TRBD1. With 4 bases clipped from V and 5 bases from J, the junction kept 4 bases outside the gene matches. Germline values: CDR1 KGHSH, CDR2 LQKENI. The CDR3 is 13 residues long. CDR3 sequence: CASSLQGGTEAFF. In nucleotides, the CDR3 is TGTGCCAGCTCACTCCAGGGGGGTACTGAAGCTTTCTTT.

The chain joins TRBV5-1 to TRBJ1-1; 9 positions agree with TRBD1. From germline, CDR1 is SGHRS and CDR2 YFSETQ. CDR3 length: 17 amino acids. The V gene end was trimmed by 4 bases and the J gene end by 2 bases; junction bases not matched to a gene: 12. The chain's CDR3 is CASSRTGQGGINTEAFF. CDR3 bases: TGCGCCAGCAGCCGCACGGGACAGGGAGGGATAAACACTGAAGCTTTCTTT.

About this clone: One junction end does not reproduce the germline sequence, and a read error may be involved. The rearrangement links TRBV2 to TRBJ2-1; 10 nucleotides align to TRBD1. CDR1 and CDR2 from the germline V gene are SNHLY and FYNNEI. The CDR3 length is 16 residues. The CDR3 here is CASSEAPRGQGPRLLF. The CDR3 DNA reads TGTGCCAGCAGTGAAGCCCCTAGGGGACAGGGGCCGCGATTGCTCTTC. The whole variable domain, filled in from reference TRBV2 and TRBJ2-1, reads EPEVTQTPSHQVTQMGQEVILRCVPISNHLYFYWYRQILGQKVEFLVSFYNNEISEKSEIFDDQFSVERPDGSNFTLKIRSTKLEDSAMYFCASSEAPRGQGPRLLFGPGTRLTVL.

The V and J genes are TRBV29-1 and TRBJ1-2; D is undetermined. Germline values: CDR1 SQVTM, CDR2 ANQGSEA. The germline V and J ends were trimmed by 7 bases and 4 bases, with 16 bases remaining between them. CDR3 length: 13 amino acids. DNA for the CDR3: TGCAGCGCCGAGGAGGAGAAGCTCTATGGCTACACCTTC. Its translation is CSAEEEKLYGYTF. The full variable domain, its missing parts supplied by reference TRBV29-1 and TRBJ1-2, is SAVISQKPSRDICQRGTSLTIQCQVDSQVTMMFWYRQQPGQSLTLIATANQGSEATYESGFVIDKFPISRPNLTFSTLTVSNMSPEDSSIYLCSAEEEKLYGYTFGSGTRLTVV.

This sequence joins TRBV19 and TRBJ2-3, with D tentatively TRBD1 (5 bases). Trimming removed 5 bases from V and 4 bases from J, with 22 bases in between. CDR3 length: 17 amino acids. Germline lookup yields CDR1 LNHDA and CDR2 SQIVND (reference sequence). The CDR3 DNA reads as TGTGCCAGTAGTTCCGGATTGGTAGGGGCGGTGGCAGATACGCAGTATTTT. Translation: CASSSGLVGAVADTQYF.

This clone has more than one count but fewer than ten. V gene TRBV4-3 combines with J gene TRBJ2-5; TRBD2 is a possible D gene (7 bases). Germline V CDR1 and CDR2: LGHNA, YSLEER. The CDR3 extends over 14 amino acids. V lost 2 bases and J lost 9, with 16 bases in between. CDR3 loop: CASSQLPVGGPQYF. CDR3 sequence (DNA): TGCGCCAGCAGCCAATTGCCGGTGGGGGGGCCCCAGTACTTC.

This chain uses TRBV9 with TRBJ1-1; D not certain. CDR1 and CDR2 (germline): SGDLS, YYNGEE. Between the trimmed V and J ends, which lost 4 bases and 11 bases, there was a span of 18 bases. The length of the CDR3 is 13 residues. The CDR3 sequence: CASSTGSRPEAFF. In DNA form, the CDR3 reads TGTGCCAGCAGCACTGGGTCCCGCCCGGAGGCTTTCTTT.

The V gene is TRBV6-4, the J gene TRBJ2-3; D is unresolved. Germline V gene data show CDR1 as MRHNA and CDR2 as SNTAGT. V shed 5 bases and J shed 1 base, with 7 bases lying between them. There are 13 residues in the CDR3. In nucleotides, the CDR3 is TGTGCCAGCAGTTTGTCTGGCACAGATACGCAGTATTTT. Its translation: CASSLSGTDTQYF.

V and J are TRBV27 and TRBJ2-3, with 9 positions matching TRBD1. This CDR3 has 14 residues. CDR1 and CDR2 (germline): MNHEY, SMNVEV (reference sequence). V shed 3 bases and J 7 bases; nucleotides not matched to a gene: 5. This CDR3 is CASSFRTGVNTQYF. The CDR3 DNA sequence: TGTGCCAGCAGTTTTAGGACAGGGGTAAATACGCAGTATTTT.

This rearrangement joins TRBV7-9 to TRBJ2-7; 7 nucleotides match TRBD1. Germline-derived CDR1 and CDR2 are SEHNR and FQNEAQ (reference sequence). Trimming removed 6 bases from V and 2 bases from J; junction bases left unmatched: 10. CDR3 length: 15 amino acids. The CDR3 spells CASRSVGTETYEQYF. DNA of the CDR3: TGTGCCAGCAGATCAGTAGGGACAGAGACCTACGAGCAGTACTTC. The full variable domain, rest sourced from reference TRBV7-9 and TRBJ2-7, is DTGVSQNPRHKITKRGQNVTFRCDPISEHNRLYWYRQTLGQGPEFLTYFQNEAQLEKSRLLSDRFSAERPKGSFSTLEIQRTEQGDSAMYLCASRSVGTETYEQYFGPGTRLTVT.

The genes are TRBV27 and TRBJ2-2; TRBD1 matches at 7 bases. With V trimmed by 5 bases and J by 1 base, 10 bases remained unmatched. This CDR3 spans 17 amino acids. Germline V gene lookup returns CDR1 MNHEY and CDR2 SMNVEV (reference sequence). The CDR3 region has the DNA TGTGCCAGCAGTCCCCTACCGGGACAGAAGAACACCGGGGAGCTGTTTTTT. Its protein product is CASSPLPGQKNTGELFF.

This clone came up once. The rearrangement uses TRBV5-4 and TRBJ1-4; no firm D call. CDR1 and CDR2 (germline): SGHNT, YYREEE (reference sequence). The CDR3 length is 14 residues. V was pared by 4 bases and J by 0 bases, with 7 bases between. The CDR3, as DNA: TGTGCCAGCAGCCTATTTTCAACTAATGAAAAACTGTTTTTT. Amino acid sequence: CASSLFSTNEKLFF.

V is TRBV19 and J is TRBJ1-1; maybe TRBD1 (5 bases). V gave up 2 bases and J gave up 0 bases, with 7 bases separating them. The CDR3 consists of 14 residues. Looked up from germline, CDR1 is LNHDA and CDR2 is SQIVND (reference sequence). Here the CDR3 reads CASSIRTMNTEAFF. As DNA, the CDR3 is TGTGCCAGTAGTATAAGGACAATGAACACTGAAGCTTTCTTT. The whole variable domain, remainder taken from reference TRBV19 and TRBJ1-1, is DGGITQSPKYLFRKEGQNVTLSCEQNLNHDAMYWYRQDPGQGLRLIYYSQIVNDFQKGDIAEGYSVSREKKESFPLTVTSAQKNPTAFYLCASSIRTMNTEAFFGQGTRLTVV.

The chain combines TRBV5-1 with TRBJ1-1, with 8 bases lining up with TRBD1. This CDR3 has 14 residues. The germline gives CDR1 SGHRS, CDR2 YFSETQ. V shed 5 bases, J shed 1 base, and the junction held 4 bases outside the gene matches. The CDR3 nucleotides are TGCGCCAGCAGACCGACAGGGGCGAACACTGAAGCTTTCTTT. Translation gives CASRPTGANTEAFF.

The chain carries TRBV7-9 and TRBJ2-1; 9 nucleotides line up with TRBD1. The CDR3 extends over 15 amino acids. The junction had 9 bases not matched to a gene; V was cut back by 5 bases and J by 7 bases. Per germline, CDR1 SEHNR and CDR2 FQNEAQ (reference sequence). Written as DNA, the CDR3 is TGTGCCAGCAGCCAACCGGGACAGGGCCGGAATGAGCAGTTCTTC. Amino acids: CASSQPGQGRNEQFF.

Here the CDR3 DNA reads TGTGCCAGCAGCTTTGAACAGGGGAACCAGCCCCAGCATTTT. Translating gives CASSFEQGNQPQHF. The chain uses TRBV7-8 and TRBJ1-5; TRBD1 matches at 7 bases. CDR1 SGHVS and CDR2 FQNEAQ come from the germline V gene. The CDR3 has 14 amino acids. Germline trimming cut 3 bases from V and 7 bases from J; bases unmatched to any gene: 6. The entire variable domain, with the rest obtained from reference TRBV7-8 and TRBJ1-5, is as follows: GAGVSQSPRYKVAKRGQDVALRCDPISGHVSLFWYQQALGQGPEFLTYFQNEAQLDKSGLPSDRFFAERPEGSVSTLKIQRTQQEDSAVYLCASSFEQGNQPQHFGDGTRLSIL.

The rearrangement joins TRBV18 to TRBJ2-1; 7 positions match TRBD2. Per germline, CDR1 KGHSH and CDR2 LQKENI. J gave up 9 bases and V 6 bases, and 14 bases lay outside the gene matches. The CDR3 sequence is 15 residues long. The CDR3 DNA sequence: TGTGCCAGCTCCCCGACGGGAGGCCTTTATAGTGAGCAGTTCTTC. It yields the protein CASSPTGGLYSEQFF.

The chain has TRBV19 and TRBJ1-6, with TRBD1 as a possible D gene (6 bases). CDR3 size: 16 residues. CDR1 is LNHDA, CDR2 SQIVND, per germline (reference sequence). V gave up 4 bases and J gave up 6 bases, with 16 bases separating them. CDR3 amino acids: CASSRAGDRSNSPLHF. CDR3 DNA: TGTGCCAGTAGTAGAGCAGGGGATAGAAGTAATTCACCCCTCCACTTT. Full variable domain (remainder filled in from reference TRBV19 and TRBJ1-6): DGGITQSPKYLFRKEGQNVTLSCEQNLNHDAMYWYRQDPGQGLRLIYYSQIVNDFQKGDIAEGYSVSREKKESFPLTVTSAQKNPTAFYLCASSRAGDRSNSPLHFGNGTRLTVT.

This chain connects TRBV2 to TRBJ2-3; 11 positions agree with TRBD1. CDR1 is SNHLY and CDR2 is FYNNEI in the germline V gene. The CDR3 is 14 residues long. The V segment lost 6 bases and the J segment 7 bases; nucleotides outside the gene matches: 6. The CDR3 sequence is CASRDRGRGNTQYF. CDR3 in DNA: TGTGCCAGCAGGGACAGGGGGCGAGGGAATACGCAGTATTTT.

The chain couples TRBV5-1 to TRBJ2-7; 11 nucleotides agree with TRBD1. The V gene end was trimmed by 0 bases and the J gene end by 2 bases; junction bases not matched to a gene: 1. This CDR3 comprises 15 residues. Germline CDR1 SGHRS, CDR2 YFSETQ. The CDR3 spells CASSLGGQGAYEQYF. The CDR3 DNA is TGCGCCAGCAGCTTGGGGGGACAGGGGGCCTACGAGCAGTACTTC.

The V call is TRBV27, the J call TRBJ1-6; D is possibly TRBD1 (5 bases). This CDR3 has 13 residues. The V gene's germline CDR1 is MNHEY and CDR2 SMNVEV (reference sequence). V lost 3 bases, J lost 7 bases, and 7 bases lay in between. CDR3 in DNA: TGTGCCAGCAGTTTTCAGGGAAATTCACCCCTCCACTTT. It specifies CASSFQGNSPLHF.

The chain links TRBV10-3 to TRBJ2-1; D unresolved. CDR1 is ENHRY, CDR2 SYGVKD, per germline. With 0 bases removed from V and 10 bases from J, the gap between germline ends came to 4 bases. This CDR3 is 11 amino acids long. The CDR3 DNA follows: TGTGCCATCAGTGAGTCCCTAGAGCAGTTCTTC. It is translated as CAISESLEQFF.